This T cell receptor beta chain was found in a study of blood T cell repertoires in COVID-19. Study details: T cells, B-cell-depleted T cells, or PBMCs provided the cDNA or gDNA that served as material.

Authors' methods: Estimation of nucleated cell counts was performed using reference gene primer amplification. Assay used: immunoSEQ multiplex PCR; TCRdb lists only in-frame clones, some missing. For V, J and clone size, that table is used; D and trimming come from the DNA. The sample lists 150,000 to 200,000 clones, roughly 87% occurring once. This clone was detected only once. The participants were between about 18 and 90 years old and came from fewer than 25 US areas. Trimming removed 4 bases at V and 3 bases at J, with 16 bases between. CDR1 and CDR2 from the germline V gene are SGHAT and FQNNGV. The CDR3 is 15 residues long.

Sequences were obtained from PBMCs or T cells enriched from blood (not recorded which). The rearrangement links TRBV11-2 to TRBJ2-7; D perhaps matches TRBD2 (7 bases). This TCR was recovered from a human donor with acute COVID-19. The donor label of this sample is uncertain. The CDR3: CASSSGGLVFYEQYF. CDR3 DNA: TGTGCCAGCAGCTCGGGGGGCCTCGTGTTCTACGAGCAGTACTTC. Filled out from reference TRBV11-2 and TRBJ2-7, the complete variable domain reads EAGVAQSPRYKIIEKRQSVAFWCNPISGHATLYWYQQILGQGPKLLIQFQNNGVVDDSQLPKDRFSAERLKGVDSTLKIQPAKLEDSAVYLCASSSGGLVFYEQYFGPGTRLTVT.